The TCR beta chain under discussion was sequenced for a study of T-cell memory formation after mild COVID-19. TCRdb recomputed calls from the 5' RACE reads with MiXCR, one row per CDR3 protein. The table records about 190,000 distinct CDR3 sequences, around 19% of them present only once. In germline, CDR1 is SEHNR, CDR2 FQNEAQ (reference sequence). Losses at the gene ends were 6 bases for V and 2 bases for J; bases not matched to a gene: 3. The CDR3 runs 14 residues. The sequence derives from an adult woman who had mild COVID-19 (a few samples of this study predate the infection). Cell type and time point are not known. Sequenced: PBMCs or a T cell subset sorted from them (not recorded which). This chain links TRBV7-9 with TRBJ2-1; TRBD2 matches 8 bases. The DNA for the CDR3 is TGTGCCAGCAGTCCAGCGGGAGCCTACAATGAGCAGTTCTTC. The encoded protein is CASSPAGAYNEQFF.